This TCR beta chain is from a study of blood T cell repertoires in COVID-19. About the study: The cDNA or gDNA used as material had been derived from T cells, B-cell-depleted T cells, or PBMCs.

In the original processing: Counts of nucleated cells, estimated from reference gene primer amplification, were obtained. Generated by immunoSEQ multiplex PCR, the TCRdb table keeps only in-frame clones and is missing some. The V and J calls and the clone size are those of that table, but D and trimming were determined from the DNA. Among 330,000 or so clones listed, around nine tenths were seen once. Trimming removed 3 bases at V and 7 bases at J, with 11 bases between. Per germline, CDR1 SGDLS and CDR2 YYNGEE. The CDR3 runs to 13 residues. Participants had their cohort set by participant-reported clinical history. During the 2 weeks before they entered the study, exposed participants had met someone with a PCR-confirmed or clinician-diagnosed COVID-19 case.

The source of this sequence is a woman in her twenties or thirties who had been exposed to COVID-19. The gene calls are TRBV9 and TRBJ2-1; D ambiguous. The sample comprised PBMCs or T cells enriched from blood (not recorded which). The CDR3 DNA sequence: TGTGCCAGCAGCGGGAGTATCGGGAATGAGCAGTTCTTC. Its translation is CASSGSIGNEQFF.